The 18 T cell receptor beta chains in this list originate from one sample, sequenced in a study of T cells in women clearing cervical HPV infection. Here immunoSEQ multiplex PCR was the method, and the copy in TCRdb shows in-frame clones only, minus some. The sample is made up of fewer than 40,000 clones, and the top ten hold approximately 4.8% of it. The specimen was blood buffy coat. Source of these receptors: a woman between 18 and 70 years old with a cervical HPV16 infection that either progressed to CIN3+ or cleared (not recorded which).

Comments on this clone: Read sequence stops 3 residues before the CDR3 end, and the germline J gene provides the missing end. The chain recombines TRBV7-9 with TRBJ2-1, with 9 bases lining up with TRBD2. The CDR3 extends over 14 amino acids. Germline-derived CDR1 and CDR2 are SEHNR and FQNEAQ (reference sequence). Unmatched junction bases numbered 2, after V lost 8 bases and J lost 0 bases. The CDR3 sequence is CASLAGYSYNEQFF. Partial CDR3 DNA: TGTGCCAGCCTAGCGGGGTACTCCTACAATGAG.

Remarks on this clone: The CDR3 is cut off 3 residues early in the read; its end comes from the germline J gene. This chain joins TRBV7-9 and TRBJ2-3; 10 positions match TRBD1. After removal of 5 bases from V and 5 bases from J, the junction contained 4 bases not matched to a gene. The CDR3 extends over 14 amino acids. CDR1 and CDR2 (germline): SEHNR, FQNEAQ (reference sequence). The CDR3 loop is CASSLGQGIDTQYF. The CDR3 bases that were read are TGTGCCAGCAGCCTGGGACAGGGGATAGATACG.

Note on this clone: The read stops 3 residues short of the end of the CDR3; the missing end is completed from the germline J gene. The rearrangement uses TRBV20-1 and TRBJ2-7, with unresolved D. Per the germline V gene, CDR1 is DFQATT and CDR2 is SNEGSKA (reference sequence). CDR3 length: 15 residues. V was clipped by 3 bases and J by 0 bases, with 15 bases between them. Incomplete CDR3 DNA: TGCAGTGCTAGGGCCCATGACATTTCCTCCTACGAG. It is translated as CSARAHDISSYE. The complete CDR3 protein is CSARAHDISSYEQYF.

Of note for this clone: The read finishes 3 residues shy of the CDR3 end, and the germline J gene is used to complete it. The genes are TRBV19 and TRBJ1-2; tentatively, D is TRBD1 (5 bases). Germline CDR1 LNHDA, CDR2 SQIVND (reference sequence). The CDR3 spans 13 residues. CDR3 amino acids: CASSINEGLSYTF. The CDR3 DNA, read in part, is TGTGCCAGTAGTATAAATGAGGGGCTCAGC.

As for this clone: The CDR3 extends 3 residues past the end of the read, so its final part is completed from the germline J gene. J is TRBJ1-2 and V is TRBV29-1, with 7 bases aligning to TRBD1. The CDR3 runs to 15 residues. The V gene's germline CDR1 is SQVTM and CDR2 ANQGSEA. The trim removed 1 base at V and 4 bases at J, leaving 9 bases unmatched. The sequenced CDR3 bases are TGCAGCGTTGAAGTTCAGGACAGGTATCTCTATGGC. It encodes CSVEVQDRYLYG. In full, the CDR3 reads CSVEVQDRYLYGYTF.

Details on this clone: The read ends 3 residues before the CDR3 terminus; that terminus is restored from the germline J gene. This rearrangement joins TRBV19 to TRBJ1-2, with TRBD1 matching 7 bases. The length of the CDR3 is 13 residues. CDR1 is LNHDA, CDR2 SQIVND, per germline (reference sequence). Losses at the gene ends were 5 bases for V and 4 bases for J; bases not matched to a gene: 4. This chain's CDR3 is CASSSTGAYGYTF. The DNA read from the CDR3 is TGTGCCAGTAGTTCTACAGGGGCCTATGGC.

Remarks on this clone: The CDR3 extends 3 residues past the end of the read, so its final part is completed from the germline J gene. The chain employs TRBV2 and TRBJ2-3; 8 nucleotides align to TRBD1. This CDR3 contains 15 residues. CDR1 SNHLY and CDR2 FYNNEI come from the germline V gene. The V segment lost 4 bases and the J segment 1 base; nucleotides outside the gene matches: 4. The part of the CDR3 DNA that was read is TGTGCCAGCAGTGGTGGGGGACAGGGCACAGATACG. It is translated as CASSGGGQGTDT. The entire CDR3 reads CASSGGGQGTDTQYF.

For this clone: The observed sequence ends 3 residues before the CDR3 terminus, with the missing tail filled in from the germline J gene. The chain combines TRBV13 with TRBJ2-5, with D perhaps given as TRBD1 or TRBD2 (7 bases each). The V and J ends lost 5 bases and 0 bases respectively, with 16 bases between them. The CDR3 spans 16 residues. CDR1 is PRHDT and CDR2 is FYEKMQ in the germline V gene (reference sequence). Incomplete CDR3 DNA: TGTGCCAGCAGCCATAGGGGGAGGGGGCACCAAGAGACC. It codes for CASSHRGRGHQET. Given in full, the CDR3 is CASSHRGRGHQETQYF. Variable domain in full (rest from reference TRBV13 and TRBJ2-5): AAGVIQSPRHLIKEKRETATLKCYPIPRHDTVYWYQQGPGQDPQFLISFYEKMQSDKGSIPDRFSAQQFSDYHSELNMSSLELGDSALYFCASSHRGRGHQETQYFGPGTRLLVL.

As concerns this clone: Read data end 3 residues before the CDR3 end; the end is taken from the germline J gene. V and J are TRBV19 and TRBJ1-6; 7 nucleotides match TRBD1. Per germline, CDR1 LNHDA and CDR2 SQIVND (reference sequence). J was trimmed by 4 bases and V by 5 bases; bases with no gene match: 5. The CDR3 has 15 residues. CDR3 DNA (partial): TGTGCCAGTAGTGTGGGACAGAAGTATAATTCACCC. It codes for CASSVGQKYNSP. In full, the CDR3 is CASSVGQKYNSPLHF.

In the case of this clone: The read halts 3 residues ahead of the CDR3 end, with the missing end drawn from the germline J gene. V is TRBV30 and J is TRBJ1-2, with a possible D match to TRBD1 (5 bases). The CDR3 consists of 11 residues. The V gene lost 2 bases and the J gene lost 6 bases, with 7 bases spanning the gap. CDR1 GTSNPN and CDR2 SVGIG come from the germline V gene (reference sequence). The CDR3 sequence is CAWSPGNGYTF. CDR3 DNA (partial): TGTGCCTGGAGTCCAGGGAATGGC. Drawing the rest from reference TRBV30 and TRBJ1-2, the complete variable domain is SQTIHQWPATLVQPVGSPLSLECTVEGTSNPNLYWYRQAAGRGLQLLFYSVGIGQISSEVPQNLSASRPQDRQFILSSKKLLLSDSGFYLCAWSPGNGYTFGSGTRLTVV.

Concerning this clone: The read gets to within 3 residues of the CDR3 end, and the germline J gene fills in the rest. The chain is built from TRBV6-1 and TRBJ1-6, with 9 bases lining up with TRBD1. With 0 bases clipped from V and 6 bases from J, the junction kept 0 bases outside the gene matches. Germline-derived CDR1 and CDR2 are MNHNS and SASEGT. The CDR3 length is 15 residues. The CDR3 reads CASSEAQGANSPLHF. CDR3 DNA (partial): TGTGCCAGCAGTGAAGCACAGGGGGCTAATTCACCC.

Of note for this clone: The read stops 3 residues short of the end of the CDR3; the missing end is completed from the germline J gene. The gene calls are TRBV5-1 and TRBJ2-1; TRBD1 matches at 9 bases. V lost 0 bases, J lost 8 bases, and 9 bases stayed unmatched. The CDR3 is 16 amino acids. Germline V CDR1 and CDR2: SGHRS, YFSETQ. CDR3 amino acids: CASSLDPGQGLDEQFF. CDR3 bases read: TGCGCCAGCAGCTTGGACCCGGGACAGGGTCTGGATGAG.

Comment on this clone: The CDR3 extends 3 residues past the end of the read, so its final part is completed from the germline J gene. The genes are TRBV6-1 and TRBJ2-1; 13 bases align to TRBD2. V lost 4 bases and J lost 6; bases outside the gene matches: 6. CDR3 size: 16 residues. Germline loops: CDR1 MNHNS, CDR2 SASEGT. The sequenced CDR3 bases are TGTGCCAGCAGTGCTACTAGCGGGGGGGCGATCAATGAG. Translated, it gives CASSATSGGAINE. The full-length CDR3 reads as CASSATSGGAINEQFF.

The covered CDR3 bases are TGTGCCAGTAGTATCGCTGATTCGGGTAATGAAAAA. The encoded protein is CASSIADSGNEK. The entire CDR3 is CASSIADSGNEKLFF. The chain links TRBV19 to TRBJ1-4; no firm D call. The DNA ends 3 residues before the CDR3 does, and the rest of the CDR3 is filled in from the germline J gene. CDR3 length equals 15 residues. Germline CDR1 and CDR2: LNHDA and SQIVND (reference sequence). The ends were cut back, 3 bases at V and 4 bases at J, with 12 bases in the middle.

In the case of this clone: The CDR3 end lies 3 residues beyond the end of the read and is filled in from the germline J gene. The chain carries TRBV10-1 and TRBJ2-2, with 10 bases aligning to TRBD2. From germline, CDR1 is WNHNN and CDR2 SYGVQD (reference sequence). The V gene end was trimmed by 4 bases and the J gene end by 7 bases; junction bases not matched to a gene: 9. The CDR3 is made up of 16 amino acids. CDR3 protein: CASSGSAGGLGGELFF. The sequenced part of the CDR3 DNA is TGCGCCAGCAGTGGATCAGCGGGGGGGCTTGGCGGGGAG.

Details on this clone: The observed sequence ends 3 residues before the CDR3 terminus, with the missing tail filled in from the germline J gene. The chain carries TRBV10-1 and TRBJ1-5; 7 bases match TRBD1. Germline V lookup: CDR1 WNHNN, CDR2 SYGVQD (reference sequence). J was trimmed by 0 bases and V by 5 bases; bases with no gene match: 4. CDR3 size: 15 residues. Here the CDR3 reads CASSPGQSSNQPQHF. The sequenced part of the CDR3 DNA is TGCGCCAGCAGTCCGGGACAGAGTAGCAATCAGCCC.

About this clone itself: With the read ending 3 residues before the CDR3 end, the germline J gene is used to fill in that end. This chain links TRBV18 with TRBJ2-2; 8 bases line up with TRBD1. This CDR3 has 17 residues. V lost 3 bases to trimming and J lost 0 bases; unmatched junction nucleotides: 6. Germline lookup yields CDR1 KGHSH and CDR2 LQKENI. CDR3 in amino acids: CASSPTGVRPNTGELFF. Partial CDR3 DNA: TGTGCCAGCTCACCGACAGGGGTGAGACCGAACACCGGGGAG. Drawing the rest from reference TRBV18 and TRBJ2-2, the complete variable domain is NAGVMQNPRHLVRRRGQEARLRCSPMKGHSHVYWYRQLPEEGLKFMVYLQKENIIDESGMPKERFSAEFPKEGPSILRIQQVVRGDSAAYFCASSPTGVRPNTGELFFGEGSRLTVL.

As to this clone: An end of the junction differs from the germline gene, which may be a read error. The observed sequence ends 3 residues before the CDR3 terminus, with the missing tail filled in from the germline J gene. The V gene is TRBV20-1, the J gene TRBJ2-1; 8 bases are shared with TRBD2. Germline V gene lookup returns CDR1 DFQATT and CDR2 SNEGSKA (reference sequence). The CDR3 is 16 residues long. CDR3 bases read: TGCGGTGCTACTAGTTTGGCGGGGGGAAGCTGGGATGAG. It translates to CGATSLAGGSWDE. The complete CDR3 protein is CGATSLAGGSWDEQFF.